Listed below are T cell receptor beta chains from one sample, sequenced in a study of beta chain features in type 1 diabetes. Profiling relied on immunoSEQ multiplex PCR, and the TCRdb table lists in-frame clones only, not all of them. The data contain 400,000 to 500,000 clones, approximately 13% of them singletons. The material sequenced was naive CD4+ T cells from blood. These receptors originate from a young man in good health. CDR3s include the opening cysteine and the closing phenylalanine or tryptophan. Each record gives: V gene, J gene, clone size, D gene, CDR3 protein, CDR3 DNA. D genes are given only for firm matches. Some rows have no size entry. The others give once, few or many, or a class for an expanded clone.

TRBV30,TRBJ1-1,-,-,CALDRRTNTEAFF,TGTGCCTTAGACCGACGGACGAACACTGAAGCTTTCTTT
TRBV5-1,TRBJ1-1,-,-,CASSSYGRGTNTEAFF,TGCGCCAGCAGCTCCTACGGACGGGGGACGAACACTGAAGCTTTCTTT
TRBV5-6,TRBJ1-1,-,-,CASSLGGLTPNTEAFF,TGTGCCAGCAGCTTGGGAGGACTGACTCCAAACACTGAAGCTTTCTTT
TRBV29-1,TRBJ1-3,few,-,CSVEAGPGAGNTIYF,TGCAGCGTTGAAGCCGGGCCTGGGGCTGGAAACACCATATATTTT
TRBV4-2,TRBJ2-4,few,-,CASRGNRDKNIQYF,TGTGCCAGCAGAGGTAACAGGGACAAAAACATTCAGTACTTC
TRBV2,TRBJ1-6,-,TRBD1,CASRGQGNSPLHF,TGTGCCAGCAGGGGACAGGGGAATTCACCCCTCCACTTT
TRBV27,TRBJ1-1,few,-,CASRQGGTEAFF,TGTGCCAGCCGTCAGGGAGGCACTGAAGCTTTCTTT
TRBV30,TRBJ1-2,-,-,CAWSVLRQGNGYTF,TGTGCCTGGAGTGTACTTAGGCAGGGGAATGGCTACACCTTC
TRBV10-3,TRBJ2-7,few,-,CAIRLEAGSYEQYF,TGTGCCATCAGACTGGAGGCAGGCTCCTACGAGCAGTACTTC
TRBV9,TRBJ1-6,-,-,CASSVGQLYNSPLHF,TGTGCCAGCAGCGTAGGACAGCTCTACAATTCACCCCTCCACTTT
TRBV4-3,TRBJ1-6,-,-,CASSQEQGGSPLHF,TGCGCCAGCAGCCAAGAGCAGGGTGGTTCACCCCTCCACTTT
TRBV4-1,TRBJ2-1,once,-,CASSPRDFSSYNEQFF,TGCGCCAGCAGCCCGCGGGACTTTAGCTCCTACAATGAGCAGTTCTTC
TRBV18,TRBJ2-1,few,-,CASVPRNMGEQFF,TGTGCCAGCGTACCCAGAAATATGGGTGAGCAGTTCTTC
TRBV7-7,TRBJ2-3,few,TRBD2,CASSSTSGRLDTQYF,TGTGCTAGCAGCTCGACTAGCGGGAGGTTGGATACGCAGTATTTT
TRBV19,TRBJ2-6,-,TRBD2,CAGGGSGANVLTF,TGTGCCGGCGGGGGCTCTGGGGCCAACGTCCTGACTTTC
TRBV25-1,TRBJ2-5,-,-,CASSALVRAAQETQYF,TGTGCCAGCAGTGCGTTGGTGCGGGCGGCCCAAGAGACCCAGTACTTC
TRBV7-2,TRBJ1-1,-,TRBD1,CASSLATTGGNTEAFF,TGTGCCAGCAGCTTAGCGACGACAGGGGGCAACACTGAAGCTTTCTTT
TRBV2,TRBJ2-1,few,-,CASSELGRLNEQFF,TGTGCCAGCAGTGAATTGGGCAGACTCAATGAGCAGTTCTTC
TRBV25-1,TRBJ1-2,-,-,CASASGQTSYTF,TGTGCCAGCGCCTCTGGACAGACGTCCTACACCTTC
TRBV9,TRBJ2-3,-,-,CASRKGGEDTQYF,TGTGCCAGCAGGAAGGGGGGAGAGGATACGCAGTATTTT
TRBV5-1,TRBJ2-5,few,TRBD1,CASSPGQGRETQYF,TGCGCCAGCAGCCCCGGACAGGGGCGGGAGACCCAGTACTTC
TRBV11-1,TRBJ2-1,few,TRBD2,CASSLYPASGSLNEQFF,TGTGCCAGCAGCTTATACCCCGCTAGCGGGAGTTTAAATGAGCAGTTCTTC